Only a few counts were recorded for the clone carrying this TCR beta chain. Its specificity is unknown. The entry originates in a study of radiation and T cells in renal cell carcinoma. Assay used: immunoSEQ multiplex PCR; TCRdb lists only in-frame clones, some missing. Here the sample spans about 150,000 clones, 86% being singletons. Overall study findings and caveats: Without pretreatment biopsies, baseline tumor clonotype presence was undetermined. In blood, top tumor clones expanded by 2 weeks, shrinking by 4.

Time point noted: blood 4 weeks post-SBRT, at nephrectomy. Specified treatment: 15 Gy SBRT to primary tumor, nephrectomy 4 weeks later. After SBRT, blood was collected at 2 and 4 weeks, plus baseline. Sequences were derived from blood, sampled from a patient whose treatment included radiotherapy and nephrectomy. The TCR comes from a woman between 50 and 59 years old with renal cell carcinoma.

The CDR3 protein is CASSLDRDTEAFF. CDR3 in DNA: TGTGCCAGCAGCTTGGACAGGGACACTGAAGCTTTCTTT. The chain combines TRBV7-2 with TRBJ1-1, with 8 bases matching TRBD1. After removal of 3 bases from V and 3 bases from J, the junction contained 0 bases not matched to a gene. Germline V gives CDR1 SGHTA, CDR2 FQGNSA. CDR3 length equals 13 residues.